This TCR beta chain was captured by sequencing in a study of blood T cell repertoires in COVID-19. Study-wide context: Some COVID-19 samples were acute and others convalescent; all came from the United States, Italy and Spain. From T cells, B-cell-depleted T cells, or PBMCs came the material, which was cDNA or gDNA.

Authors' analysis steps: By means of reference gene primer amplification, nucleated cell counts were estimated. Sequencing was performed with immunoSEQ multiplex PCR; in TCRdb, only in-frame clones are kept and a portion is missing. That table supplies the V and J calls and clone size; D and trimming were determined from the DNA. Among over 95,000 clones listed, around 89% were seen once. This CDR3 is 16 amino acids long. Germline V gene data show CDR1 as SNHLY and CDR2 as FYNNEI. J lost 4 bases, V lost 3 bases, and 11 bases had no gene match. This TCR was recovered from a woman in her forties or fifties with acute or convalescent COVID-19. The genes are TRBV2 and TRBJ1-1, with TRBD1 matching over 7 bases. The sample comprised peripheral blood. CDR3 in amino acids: CASSDIFLQGGTEAFF. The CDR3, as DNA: TGTGCCAGCAGTGATATCTTCCTCCAGGGGGGCACTGAAGCTTTCTTT.